The next 16 T cell receptor beta chains were all read from a single sample in a study of OX40 agonist ivuxolimab in advanced cancers. Library preparation used the immunoSEQ multiplex PCR assay. TCRdb took this table from immuneACCESS and kept in-frame rearrangements with V and J called. Such tables lack part of the clones; where checked against another copy, unresolved V genes explain under half of the gap, and the rest is unexplained. For this sample there are about 75,000 clones; about 90% appear just once. The top ten constitute 1.3% of the sample. The sample was CD4+ or CD8+ T cells sorted from blood, taken in a trial of the OX40 agonist ivuxolimab. Receptor source: an adult with an advanced solid tumor such as melanoma, head and neck, liver or kidney cancer.

The V gene is TRBV5-1, the J gene TRBJ2-7; TRBD2 matches at 15 bases. The ends lost 4 bases at V and 0 bases at J; junction bases unmatched: 2. The CDR3 sequence is 16 residues long. CDR1 and CDR2 from the germline V gene are SGHRS and YFSETQ. The DNA of the CDR3 is TGCGCCAGCAGCCGGACTAGCGGGGGGGACTCCTACGAGCAGTACTTC. Translated: CASSRTSGGDSYEQYF.

V usage is TRBV18 and J usage is TRBJ2-2, with a possible D match to TRBD1 (6 bases). The CDR3 contains 15 residues. Germline V CDR1 and CDR2: KGHSH, LQKENI. V was pared by 2 bases and J by 6 bases, with 13 bases between. CDR3 region: CASSPGGAGAGELFF. The CDR3 DNA reads TGTGCCAGCTCACCAGGGGGCGCAGGCGCCGGGGAGCTGTTTTTT.

The J gene is TRBJ1-3, the V gene TRBV6-1, with 7 bases matching TRBD1. Trimming at V came to 10 bases and at J to 4 bases, leaving 7 bases not matched to a gene. The CDR3 covers 13 residues. Germline V gene sequence: CDR1 MNHNS, CDR2 SASEGT. CDR3 residues: CAISTGLGNTIYF. Here the CDR3 DNA reads TGTGCCATTTCGACAGGGCTAGGAAACACCATATATTTT.

The chain couples TRBV7-9 to TRBJ1-1; TRBD1 might be the D (6 bases). CDR1 is SEHNR and CDR2 is FQNEAQ in the germline V gene (reference sequence). This CDR3 region has 14 residues. V shed 7 bases and J shed 5 bases, with 17 bases lying between them. The CDR3 sequence is CASTQGGALTEAFF. CDR3 nucleotide sequence: TGTGCCAGCACCCAAGGGGGGGCGCTTACTGAAGCTTTCTTT. Based on the CDR3 plus reference TRBV7-9 and TRBJ1-1, the full variable domain is DTGVSQNPRHKITKRGQNVTFRCDPISEHNRLYWYRQTLGQGPEFLTYFQNEAQLEKSRLLSDRFSAERPKGSFSTLEIQRTEQGDSAMYLCASTQGGALTEAFFGQGTRLTVV.

This sequence joins TRBV6-5 and TRBJ2-1; no firm D call. This CDR3 is built from 11 residues. V was cut by 5 bases and J by 6 bases, with 5 bases left in between. Germline CDR1 MNHEY, CDR2 SVGAGI. The CDR3 sequence is CASSPANEQFF. The DNA of the CDR3 is TGTGCCAGCAGTCCCGCCAATGAGCAGTTCTTC.

The chain carries TRBV7-3 and TRBJ2-3; TRBD2 matches 10 bases. The CDR3 covers 15 residues. The trim removed 2 bases at V and 5 bases at J, leaving 4 bases unmatched. Germline V gene data show CDR1 as SGHTA and CDR2 as FQGTGA. Here the CDR3 DNA reads TGTGCCAGCAGCTTACCTAGCGGGGGTATAGATACGCAGTATTTT. It yields the protein CASSLPSGGIDTQYF.

This clone is a singleton in its sample. The chain joins TRBV7-3 to TRBJ2-6; TRBD2 aligns across 8 bases. Germline V gene sequence: CDR1 SGHTA, CDR2 FQGTGA. This CDR3 has 17 amino acids. V gave up 5 bases and J gave up 12 bases; unmatched junction bases: 18. The CDR3, as DNA: TGTGCCAGCAGCCAAACCGGTGGGAGCGGGGGAATTGGCGTCCTGACTTTC. Translating gives CASSQTGGSGGIGVLTF.

V usage is TRBV6-1 and J usage is TRBJ2-4; D possibly corresponds to TRBD2 (5 bases). The CDR3 has 13 residues. The V end was cut by 2 bases, the J end by 13 bases, with 15 bases between. Germline CDR1 reads MNHNS; CDR2 reads SASEGT. This CDR3 reads CASSEIRERAQYF. In DNA form, the CDR3 reads TGTGCCAGCAGTGAAATACGGGAAAGGGCGCAGTACTTC.

The rearrangement uses TRBV6-5 and TRBJ1-5, with 7 bases matching TRBD1. V gave up 6 bases and J gave up 3 bases; unmatched junction bases: 5. In germline, CDR1 is MNHEY, CDR2 SVGAGI. This CDR3 contains 14 residues. The CDR3 nucleotides read TGTGCCAGCAGCCGGGGACAGATCAATCAGCCCCAGCATTTT. Amino acids: CASSRGQINQPQHF.

V gene TRBV5-4 combines with J gene TRBJ2-3; 12 nucleotides match TRBD1. V shed 1 base and J 6 bases; nucleotides not matched to a gene: 6. There are 16 residues in the CDR3. CDR1 is SGHNT and CDR2 is YYREEE in the germline V gene (reference sequence). The CDR3 DNA is TGTGCCAGCAGCTTGTCGGGACAGGGGGCGGGGGATACGCAGTATTTT. It is translated as CASSLSGQGAGDTQYF.

The chain links TRBV28 to TRBJ2-7; D possibly uses TRBD1 or TRBD2 (5 bases each). Trimming removed 6 bases at V and 3 bases at J, with 21 bases between. The germline V gene has CDR1 MDHEN and CDR2 SYDVKM. The CDR3 consists of 16 residues. The CDR3 DNA follows: TGTGCCAGCAGGGGGACCTTGGGGCAGGGCGGCTACGAGCAGTACTTC. As protein: CASRGTLGQGGYEQYF.

The chain carries TRBV6-5 and TRBJ2-7, with 8 bases aligning to TRBD2. Trimming removed 4 bases from V and 7 bases from J; junction bases left unmatched: 6. The germline gives CDR1 MNHEY, CDR2 SVGAGI. This CDR3 is 13 amino acids long. DNA of the CDR3: TGTGCCAGCAGTTCGGGAGGGGTGAGGGAGCAGTACTTC. Translation gives CASSSGGVREQYF.

The chain has TRBV11-3 and TRBJ2-5; TRBD2 is a possible D gene (5 bases). The CDR3 sequence is 13 residues long. With 5 bases removed from V and 1 base from J, the gap between germline ends came to 8 bases. The V gene's germline CDR1 is SGHNT and CDR2 YENEEA. The CDR3 loop is CASSEGLQETQYF. The CDR3 nucleotides are TGTGCCAGCAGCGAAGGACTCCAAGAGACCCAGTACTTC.

The chain recombines TRBV4-2 with TRBJ2-1, with 7 bases lining up with TRBD1. V lost 0 bases and J lost 4; bases outside the gene matches: 3. The V gene's germline CDR1 is LGHNA and CDR2 YNFKEQ. CDR3 size: 15 residues. CDR3 residues: CASSQDSGGYNEQFF. The CDR3 bases are TGTGCCAGCAGCCAAGATTCAGGGGGTTACAATGAGCAGTTCTTC.

This chain links TRBV2 with TRBJ2-2; 9 bases match TRBD1. Germline V gene sequence: CDR1 SNHLY, CDR2 FYNNEI. J was trimmed by 4 bases and V by 4 bases; bases with no gene match: 4. This CDR3 spans 15 amino acids. The chain's CDR3 is CASSGATGGTGELFF. As DNA, the CDR3 is TGTGCCAGCAGTGGAGCGACAGGGGGCACCGGGGAGCTGTTTTTT.

The V gene is TRBV11-2, the J gene TRBJ1-5; a weak D match, TRBD1 (6 bases). Per the germline V gene, CDR1 is SGHAT and CDR2 is FQNNGV. Trimming shortened V by 3 bases and J by 4 bases, and 10 bases separated the two germline ends. This CDR3 is built from 14 residues. The CDR3 DNA reads as TGTGCCAGCAGCTTGACAGGTGATAATCAGCCCCAGCATTTT. It translates to CASSLTGDNQPQHF.